The 4 T cell receptor beta chains below were found in one sample sequenced in a study of cytomegalovirus exposure and HLA in healthy donors. The PCR contained 60 Vbeta and 13 Jbeta primers. TCRdb's copy holds only in-frame clones and misses some; the assay was immunoSEQ multiplex PCR. This table has around 130,000 clones, approximately 89% appearing once. The sequenced sample consisted of PBMCs. Every receptor here comes from a woman between 25 and 40 years old in good health and CMV-seropositive.

V is TRBV7-2 and J is TRBJ2-3, with 9 bases fitting TRBD2. The CDR3 has 15 residues. Per the germline V gene, CDR1 is SGHTA and CDR2 is FQGNSA. V lost 3 bases to trimming and J lost 2 bases; unmatched junction nucleotides: 3. The CDR3 here is CASSFSGSYTDTQYF. Here the CDR3 DNA reads TGTGCCAGCAGCTTTAGCGGGAGTTACACAGATACGCAGTATTTT.

The rearrangement uses TRBV30 and TRBJ2-5; the D is unclear. There are 14 residues in the CDR3. Germline V gives CDR1 GTSNPN, CDR2 SVGIG (reference sequence). The germline V and J ends were trimmed by 2 bases and 1 base, with 11 bases remaining between them. This CDR3 reads CAWSQTGAQETQYF. The CDR3 bases are TGTGCCTGGAGTCAAACCGGAGCCCAAGAGACCCAGTACTTC.

This CDR3 is CASSVWDRPYEQYF. The CDR3 DNA sequence: TGCGCCAGCAGTGTATGGGACAGACCCTACGAGCAGTACTTC. The J gene is TRBJ2-7, the V gene TRBV10-2; 7 nucleotides agree with TRBD1. The CDR3 has 14 amino acids. V trimming: 4 bases; J trimming: 2 bases; junction bases outside the gene matches: 5. Germline V gene data show CDR1 as WSHSY and CDR2 as SAAADI.

This chain links TRBV15 with TRBJ1-4, with D perhaps TRBD1 (6 bases). Per germline, CDR1 LNHNV and CDR2 YYDKDF (reference sequence). The length of the CDR3 is 15 residues. V was shortened by 2 bases and J by 11 bases, with 18 bases between the two germline ends. DNA of the CDR3: TGTGCCACCAGCAGAAACAGGGTTGCCCAGGAGAAACTGTTTTTT. Translation gives CATSRNRVAQEKLFF. The full variable domain, its missing parts supplied by reference TRBV15 and TRBJ1-4, is DAMVIQNPRYQVTQFGKPVTLSCSQTLNHNVMYWYQQKSSQAPKLLFHYYDKDFNNEADTPDNFQSRRPNTSFCFLDIRSPGLGDTAMYLCATSRNRVAQEKLFFGSGTQLSVL.